This T cell receptor beta chain was captured by sequencing in a study of chemoradiotherapy in HPV16-positive cancers. Study context: A couple of HPV16-positive patients' cells yielded candidate HPV-specific clones and common motifs. Study-wide results and caveats: Candidate HPV-specific clones and E7-related TCR motifs grew in tumor during treatment. The functional HPV-specific definition rests on just a couple of HPV16-positive patients.

The CDR3 runs 15 residues. CDR1 LGHNA and CDR2 YNFKEQ come from the germline V gene. Trimming removed 1 base at V and 0 bases at J, with 9 bases between. The method was immunoSEQ multiplex PCR; TCRdb's version includes in-frame clones alone and lacks a portion of them. The table shows approximately 17,000 clones, with roughly 91% occurring only once. Comments on this clone: No antigen is known for it.

The TCR comes from a human donor with HPV-associated anogenital cancer. The input for sequencing was blood, taken from a patient who underwent chemoradiotherapy. The genes are TRBV4-2 and TRBJ1-1; D remains unclear. Here the CDR3 reads CASSQGRAVNTEAFF. The CDR3 nucleotides are TGTGCCAGCAGCCAAGGGCGGGCGGTGAACACTGAAGCTTTCTTT.